These T cell receptor beta chains were read from a single sample in a study of T cells after yellow fever vaccination. TCRdb independently ran MiXCR on the 5' RACE reads; one entry per CDR3 protein. The sample gives roughly 500,000 distinct CDR3 sequences, 15% to 20% of which show up once; around an eighth is in the top ten. This sample comprised PBMCs, obtained 15 days after the yellow fever booster vaccination. These receptor sequences come from a man aged 30 to 39 who received the YFV17D yellow fever vaccine. CDR3s include the opening cysteine and the closing phenylalanine or tryptophan. A D gene is named only where the DNA matches it firmly. Not every row has a clone size; where given, it reads once, few, many or a size class.

.	TRBV29-1	TRBD1	TRBJ1-2	CSVEDQGQGYGYTF	TGCAGCGTTGAAGACCAGGGACAGGGCTATGGCTACACCTTC
.	TRBV7-3	.	TRBJ2-3	CASSLIKGTDTQYF	TGTGCCAGCAGCTTAATCAAAGGAACAGATACGCAGTATTTT
few	TRBV5-1	.	TRBJ2-3	CASAGSADTQYF	TGCGCCAGCGCCGGGTCGGCAGATACGCAGTATTTT
.	TRBV11-2	.	TRBJ2-1	CASSLDVPRGYNEQFF	TGTGCCAGCAGCTTAGATGTGCCAAGGGGATACAATGAGCAGTTCTTC
.	TRBV6-5	.	TRBJ1-6	CAPTGGSPLHF	TGTGCCCCCACTGGGGGTTCACCCCTCCACTTT
.	TRBV20-1	TRBD2	TRBJ2-1	CSARGLAEVYEQFF	TGCAGTGCTAGAGGTCTAGCGGAGGTATATGAGCAGTTCTTC
.	TRBV7-6	TRBD1	TRBJ1-1	CASSLGQGVMNTEAFF	TGTGCCAGCAGCTTGGGACAGGGGGTTATGAACACTGAAGCTTTCTTT
.	TRBV11-2	TRBD2	TRBJ2-1	CASSRLGTSGAGSYNEQFF	TGTGCCAGCAGCCGCCTCGGGACTAGCGGAGCCGGCTCCTACAATGAGCAGTTCTTC
few	TRBV12-5	TRBD2	TRBJ2-1	CASGLLLAEYYNEQFF	TGTGCTAGTGGTTTGTTACTAGCGGAATACTACAATGAGCAGTTCTTC
few	TRBV28	TRBD2	TRBJ2-7	CASSPHVGLGYEQYF	TGTGCCAGCAGTCCACATGTGGGACTAGGTTACGAGCAGTACTTC
few	TRBV9	TRBD2	TRBJ2-5	CASSEGGRAEETQYF	TGTGCCAGCAGCGAGGGAGGGAGGGCTGAGGAGACCCAGTACTTC
.	TRBV20-1	TRBD2	TRBJ2-3	CSARSRTSGSTDTQYF	TGCAGTGCTAGATCCAGGACTAGCGGGAGCACAGATACGCAGTATTTT
.	TRBV11-3	.	TRBJ2-1	CASSLAGQAAEQFF	TGTGCCAGCAGCTTAGCGGGGCAGGCCGCTGAGCAGTTCTTC
few	TRBV12-3/TRBV12-4	.	TRBJ2-1	CASGGVSYNEQFF	TGTGCCAGCGGAGGGGTCTCCTACAATGAGCAGTTCTTC
.	TRBV2	.	TRBJ2-3	CASIRQGTDTQYF	TGTGCCAGCATCAGGCAGGGCACAGATACGCAGTATTTT
.	TRBV20-1	TRBD1	TRBJ1-5	CSAGTVPREPQHF	TGCAGTGCTGGGACAGTCCCCCGGGAGCCCCAGCATTTT
few	TRBV5-6	.	TRBJ2-7	CASSFDPESYEQYF	TGTGCCAGCAGCTTCGACCCGGAAAGTTACGAGCAGTACTTC
.	TRBV7-9	.	TRBJ2-7	CASSLESGKSSYEQYF	TGTGCCAGCAGCTTAGAGTCGGGGAAGAGCTCCTACGAGCAGTACTTC
.	TRBV7-2	TRBD2	TRBJ2-1	CASSLAGEKFF	TGTGCCAGCAGTTTAGCGGGGGAGAAGTTCTTC
.	TRBV29-1	.	TRBJ2-7	CSVLRSLTYEQYF	TGCAGCGTTCTCAGGAGCCTCACCTACGAGCAGTACTTC
.	TRBV30	.	TRBJ1-1	CAWSVGGNTEAFF	TGTGCCTGGAGTGTAGGGGGGAACACTGAAGCTTTCTTT
few	TRBV28	.	TRBJ2-7	CASSLLVREYEQYF	TGTGCCAGCAGTTTATTGGTCAGGGAGTACGAGCAGTACTTC
few	TRBV10-2	.	TRBJ2-3	CASSEEGLSTDTQYF	TGCGCCAGCAGTGAGGAGGGGCTCAGCACAGATACGCAGTATTTT
few	TRBV12-3/TRBV12-4	TRBD1	TRBJ2-7	CASSRGQIAYEQYF	TGTGCCAGCAGCAGGGGACAGATTGCCTACGAGCAGTACTTC
.	TRBV2	.	TRBJ2-1	CASSERGYEQFF	TGTGCCAGCAGTGAAAGGGGGTACGAGCAGTTCTTC
.	TRBV6-1	.	TRBJ2-4	CASSPTVGKNIQYF	TGTGCCAGCAGTCCGACAGTGGGGAAAAACATTCAGTACTTC
few	TRBV7-2	.	TRBJ2-7	CASQEGPTLYEQYF	TGTGCCAGCCAGGAGGGCCCTACCCTTTACGAGCAGTACTTC
few	TRBV2	TRBD2	TRBJ2-1	CASRLAATLRQFF	TGTGCCAGCAGGCTAGCGGCGACTCTTCGGCAGTTCTTC
many	TRBV6-5	.	TRBJ2-2	CASSYSAGELFF	TGTGCCAGCAGTTACTCCGCCGGGGAGCTGTTTTTT
few	TRBV6-1	TRBD2	TRBJ2-2	CASSPRLAGNTGELFF	TGTGCCAGCAGTCCCCGACTAGCGGGAAACACCGGGGAGCTGTTTTTT
.	TRBV27	TRBD2	TRBJ2-7	CASSPHIAGISYEQYF	TGTGCCAGCAGTCCCCATATAGCGGGGATCTCCTACGAGCAGTACTTC
.	TRBV4-2	.	TRBJ2-4	CASSQGPLDSAEFKNIQYF	TGTGCCAGCAGCCAAGGACCCCTGGATTCCGCGGAGTTTAAAAACATTCAGTACTTC
.	TRBV24-1	.	TRBJ2-2	CATSEIYGELFF	TGTGCCACCAGTGAAATTTACGGGGAGCTGTTTTTT
few	TRBV7-2	.	TRBJ2-7	CASNPAGGPNEQYF	TGTGCCAGCAACCCCGCCGGGGGCCCCAACGAGCAGTACTTC
many	TRBV10-3	.	TRBJ2-3	CAISESTADTQYF	TGTGCCATCAGTGAGTCGACGGCAGATACGCAGTATTTT
few	TRBV24-1	TRBD1	TRBJ2-5	CATSDALGTGSRETQYF	TGTGCCACCAGTGACGCCCTCGGGACAGGGTCCCGGGAGACCCAGTACTTC
.	TRBV21-1	.	TRBJ2-1	CASSKIGGEPYNEQFF	TGTGCCAGCAGCAAAATAGGGGGAGAACCCTACAATGAGCAGTTCTTC
.	TRBV10-3	TRBD1	TRBJ1-5	CAISASGGRSNQPQHF	TGTGCCATCAGTGCCTCAGGGGGCCGGAGCAATCAGCCCCAGCATTTT
.	TRBV6-5	.	TRBJ2-5	CASSYSMGVQETQYF	TGTGCCAGCAGTTACTCGATGGGAGTCCAAGAGACCCAGTACTTC
.	TRBV20-1	TRBD2	TRBJ2-7	CSASDSGSPSYEQYF	TGCAGTGCTAGCGATAGCGGGAGCCCTTCCTACGAGCAGTACTTC
.	TRBV25-1	TRBD2	TRBJ2-5	CASSELAGVGQETQYF	TGTGCCAGCAGTGAACTAGCGGGAGTGGGTCAAGAGACCCAGTACTTC
few	TRBV4-3	.	TRBJ1-6	CASSQGDGSPLHF	TGCGCCAGCAGCCAAGGGGACGGGTCACCCCTCCACTTT